Following are 29 T cell receptor beta chains from one sample sequenced in a study of naive and memory T cell subsets. Their cognate antigens are unknown. An equimolar mix of two oligonucleotides served as the beta constant-region primer for TRBC1 and TRBC2. Four rounds of PCR amplified the ligated cDNA using nested alpha and beta constant-region primers plus SP2. TCRdb re-called the UMI-ligation and nested PCR reads through MiXCR, storing one row per CDR3 protein. The sample yields about 160,000 distinct CDR3 sequences, roughly 20% seen once. Study-wide findings and caveats: Naive repertoires, especially CD8, held a few larger clonotypes, possibly memory cells re-expressing CD45RA.

The sequencing input was naive CD4+ T cells from blood. These receptors were obtained from a human donor in good health.

The rearrangement uses TRBV10-3 and TRBJ1-2; 10 nucleotides align to TRBD1. The V gene end was trimmed by 7 bases and the J gene end by 3 bases; junction bases not matched to a gene: 2. The length of the CDR3 is 13 residues. Germline CDR1 and CDR2: ENHRY and SYGVKD. Here the CDR3 reads CAITGTGDYGYTF. Written as DNA, the CDR3 is TGTGCCATCACCGGGACAGGGGACTATGGCTACACCTTC.

Many counts were recorded for this clonotype. This chain joins TRBV27 and TRBJ2-1; 8 bases are shared with TRBD2. Germline values: CDR1 MNHEY, CDR2 SMNVEV (reference sequence). The CDR3 spans 16 residues. V trimming: 5 bases; J trimming: 1 base; junction bases outside the gene matches: 7. The CDR3 sequence: CASSPKAGVSYNEQFF. DNA of the CDR3: TGTGCCAGCAGTCCCAAAGCGGGAGTGTCCTACAATGAGCAGTTCTTC.

This clonotype has only a few counts. J is TRBJ2-7 and V is TRBV20-1, with D maybe TRBD1 (5 bases). Germline CDR1 and CDR2: DFQATT and SNEGSKA (reference sequence). V was cut by 6 bases and J by 0 bases, with 18 bases left in between. The CDR3 is 15 residues long. The CDR3: CSAHKSTVPSYEQYF. CDR3 DNA sequence: TGCAGTGCACATAAATCGACAGTCCCCTCCTACGAGCAGTACTTC.

V and J are TRBV6-7 and TRBJ2-7; tentatively, D is TRBD2 (5 bases). TRBV6-7 qualifies as an ORF whose function is uncertain. The CDR3 runs 16 residues. Trimming shortened V by 2 bases and J by 0 bases, and 14 bases separated the two germline ends. CDR3 residues: CASSYPPSGRSYEQYF. The CDR3 bases are TGTGCCAGCAGTTACCCCCCGAGCGGACGCTCCTACGAGCAGTACTTC.

In this sample, this clonotype turned up many times. The rearrangement joins TRBV29-1 to TRBJ2-3, with TRBD2 as a possible D gene (6 bases). The ends were cut back, 7 bases at V and 4 bases at J, with 15 bases in the middle. From germline, CDR1 is SQVTM and CDR2 ANQGSEA. The CDR3 consists of 13 residues. CDR3 nucleotides: TGCAGCGCTGGGGACCCGGGGGCAGATACGCAGTATTTT. This gives the protein CSAGDPGADTQYF.

The chain links TRBV7-8 to TRBJ1-5, with 10 bases matching TRBD1. The germline V gene has CDR1 SGHVS and CDR2 FQNEAQ. The CDR3 covers 17 residues. J lost 4 bases, V lost 5 bases, and 11 bases had no gene match. The CDR3 nucleotides read TGTGCCAGCAGCCTAGGGGACAGGGGATCAGGTAATCAGCCCCAGCATTTT. It codes for CASSLGDRGSGNQPQHF.

CDR3 residues: CASSFSQTNQPQHF. The CDR3 DNA sequence: TGTGCCAGCAGTTTTTCACAGACCAATCAGCCCCAGCATTTT. The J gene is TRBJ1-5, the V gene TRBV27; D is undetermined. V was trimmed by 3 bases and J by 3 bases, leaving 9 bases between them. The germline V gene has CDR1 MNHEY and CDR2 SMNVEV (reference sequence). The CDR3 spans 14 residues.

The chain recombines TRBV7-9 with TRBJ1-2; the D is unclear. Germline V CDR1 and CDR2: SEHNR, FQNEAQ (reference sequence). Trimming removed 5 bases at V and 3 bases at J, with 19 bases between. CDR3 size: 16 residues. The CDR3 DNA follows: TGTGCCAGCAGCCAACGAAGGACGTCGTATGACTATGGCTACACCTTC. Residues: CASSQRRTSYDYGYTF.

This rearrangement joins TRBV18 to TRBJ2-1; maybe TRBD1 (6 bases). Per the germline V gene, CDR1 is KGHSH and CDR2 is LQKENI. The CDR3 has 14 residues. Trimming left V 0 bases short and J 8 bases short, with 11 bases between. The CDR3 here is CASSPPRGSDEQFF. The CDR3 nucleotides read TGTGCCAGCTCACCACCGAGGGGGAGTGATGAGCAGTTCTTC.

The sample holds many counts of this clonotype. The J gene is TRBJ2-6, the V gene TRBV15; D is uncertain. Trimming left V 1 base short and J 4 bases short, with 8 bases between. The CDR3 covers 15 residues. From germline, CDR1 is LNHNV and CDR2 YYDKDF (reference sequence). CDR3 in amino acids: CATSRAPPGANVLTF. For the CDR3, the DNA is TGTGCCACCAGCAGAGCCCCTCCAGGGGCCAACGTCCTGACTTTC. Looking up the rest from reference TRBV15 and TRBJ2-6 gives the full variable domain: DAMVIQNPRYQVTQFGKPVTLSCSQTLNHNVMYWYQQKSSQAPKLLFHYYDKDFNNEADTPDNFQSRRPNTSFCFLDIRSPGLGDTAMYLCATSRAPPGANVLTFGAGSRLTVL.

V and J are TRBV4-2 and TRBJ2-3; D may be TRBD1 or TRBD2 (5 bases each). The length of the CDR3 is 15 residues. Trimming pared 5 bases from V and 4 bases from J, leaving 16 bases between. Per germline, CDR1 LGHNA and CDR2 YNFKEQ. The CDR3 loop is CASSVGTKTSDTQYF. The CDR3 bases are TGTGCCAGCAGCGTCGGGACCAAAACATCAGATACGCAGTATTTT.

This clonotype was observed at least ten times. The chain links TRBV29-1 to TRBJ2-7; TRBD1 aligns across 10 bases. This CDR3 is built from 15 residues. The junction had 10 bases not matched to a gene; V was cut back by 4 bases and J by 4 bases. Germline CDR1 is SQVTM and CDR2 is ANQGSEA. The CDR3 DNA reads TGCAGCGTTGCCCCCGGACAGGGGGGTCAGTACGAGCAGTACTTC. Translating it yields CSVAPGQGGQYEQYF.

This clonotype was detected only once. The J gene is TRBJ1-2, the V gene TRBV6-2 or TRBV6-3; 12 bases align to TRBD1. V trimming: 6 bases; J trimming: 10 bases; junction bases outside the gene matches: 6. The CDR3 length is 13 residues. Germline V lookup: CDR1 MNHEY, CDR2 SVGEGT. The CDR3 coding sequence is TGTGCCAGCAGCTACCGGGACAGGGGGCACTACACCTTC. This translates into CASSYRDRGHYTF.

This chain joins TRBV29-1 and TRBJ1-1; D not resolved. Per germline, CDR1 SQVTM and CDR2 ANQGSEA. V shed 4 bases and J shed 1 base, with 7 bases lying between them. This CDR3 comprises 12 residues. DNA of the CDR3: TGCAGCGTTGTAGTGGAGAACACTGAAGCTTTCTTT. Protein sequence: CSVVVENTEAFF.

Here the CDR3 reads CASSRSADTQYF. The CDR3 region has the DNA TGCGCCAGCAGTCGAAGTGCAGATACGCAGTATTTT. The V and J genes are TRBV5-1 and TRBJ2-3, with no clear D. The V and J ends lost 5 bases and 4 bases respectively, with 8 bases between them. Germline assignment: CDR1 SGHRS and CDR2 YFSETQ. The CDR3 extends over 12 amino acids.

This clonotype was seen a few times. This chain's CDR3 is CSAAGWRTEAFF. CDR3 nucleotide sequence: TGCAGCGCCGCCGGTTGGCGCACTGAAGCTTTCTTT. The chain couples TRBV29-1 to TRBJ1-1; D is undetermined. Germline CDR1 reads SQVTM; CDR2 reads ANQGSEA. The CDR3 runs to 12 residues. V was cut by 7 bases and J by 4 bases, with 13 bases left in between.

This clonotype was counted a few times. This chain joins TRBV4-1 and TRBJ2-1; 9 bases agree with TRBD2. CDR1 is MGHRA, CDR2 YSYEKL, per germline. The CDR3 has 16 amino acids. Germline trimming cut 4 bases from V and 0 bases from J; bases unmatched to any gene: 4. The CDR3 region has the DNA TGCGCCAGCAGCCGAGAGACTAGCGGCTCCTACAATGAGCAGTTCTTC. This encodes CASSRETSGSYNEQFF.

The CDR3 is CATSRAFAYGYTF. CDR3 DNA: TGTGCCACCAGCAGAGCTTTCGCCTATGGCTACACCTTC. V usage is TRBV15 and J usage is TRBJ1-2; D is unclear. The V end lost 1 base, the J end lost 4 bases, and 7 bases lay between the germline ends. The CDR3 has 13 amino acids. The V gene's germline CDR1 is LNHNV and CDR2 YYDKDF (reference sequence).

The chain combines TRBV5-4 with TRBJ2-3; either TRBD1 or TRBD2 may supply D (6 bases each). In germline, CDR1 is SGHNT, CDR2 YYREEE (reference sequence). Trimming pared 4 bases from V and 3 bases from J, leaving 21 bases between. The CDR3 has 17 residues. CDR3 protein: CASSPAGQRRATDTQYF. In DNA form, the CDR3 reads TGTGCCAGCAGCCCGGCTGGACAGCGGAGGGCTACAGATACGCAGTATTTT. The whole variable domain, remainder taken from reference TRBV5-4 and TRBJ2-3, is ETGVTQSPTHLIKTRGQQVTLRCSSQSGHNTVSWYQQALGQGPQFIFQYYREEENGRGNFPPRFSGLQFPNYSSELNVNALELDDSALYLCASSPAGQRRATDTQYFGPGTRLTVL.

The chain couples TRBV18 to TRBJ2-5; tentatively, D is TRBD1 or TRBD2 (5 bases each). Looked up from germline, CDR1 is KGHSH and CDR2 is LQKENI. This CDR3 has 14 amino acids. The V end lost 5 bases, the J end lost 0 bases, and 10 bases lay between the germline ends. CDR3 sequence reads: CASSGRDHQETQYF. CDR3 DNA: TGTGCCAGCTCAGGCCGGGACCACCAAGAGACCCAGTACTTC.

The chain employs TRBV9 and TRBJ1-1; D remains ambiguous. Germline V gene lookup returns CDR1 SGDLS and CDR2 YYNGEE. This CDR3 is 14 amino acids long. Trimming pared 1 base from V and 5 bases from J, leaving 12 bases between. DNA of the CDR3: TGTGCCAGCAGCGTACTCCACGAGCAGACTGAAGCTTTCTTT. Residues: CASSVLHEQTEAFF. Full variable domain (outside the CDR3, taken from reference TRBV9 and TRBJ1-1): DSGVTQTPKHLITATGQRVTLRCSPRSGDLSVYWYQQSLDQGLQFLIQYYNGEERAKGNILERFSAQQFPDLHSELNLSSLELGDSALYFCASSVLHEQTEAFFGQGTRLTVV.

This clonotype was found a few times. This rearrangement joins TRBV5-1 to TRBJ2-5, with D uncertain. Trimming stripped 0 bases from V and 2 bases from J, with 11 bases between. The CDR3 runs 15 residues. Germline V CDR1 and CDR2: SGHRS, YFSETQ. DNA for the CDR3: TGCGCCAGCAGCTTGGGCGGCGCAAAGCAAGAGACCCAGTACTTC. This sequence encodes CASSLGGAKQETQYF. The variable domain in full, completed from reference TRBV5-1 and TRBJ2-5, reads KAGVTQTPRYLIKTRGQQVTLSCSPISGHRSVSWYQQTPGQGLQFLFEYFSETQRNKGNFPGRFSGRQFSNSRSEMNVSTLELGDSALYLCASSLGGAKQETQYFGPGTRLLVL.

The rearrangement joins TRBV28 to TRBJ2-7; TRBD2 aligns across 13 bases. The CDR3 contains 15 residues. V was clipped by 4 bases and J by 12 bases; unmatched bases: 12. CDR1 is MDHEN and CDR2 is SYDVKM in the germline V gene. CDR3 sequence reads: CASSSYSTSGRLLYF. The DNA of the CDR3 is TGTGCCAGCAGTTCCTATTCGACTAGCGGGAGGTTACTGTACTTC.

This clonotype was picked up a small number of times. The gene calls are TRBV7-9 and TRBJ2-7; TRBD1 aligns across 7 bases. CDR1 and CDR2 from the germline V gene are SEHNR and FQNEAQ (reference sequence). V was clipped by 5 bases and J by 0 bases; unmatched bases: 10. The CDR3 runs 16 residues. The CDR3 loop reads CASSPGTARYSYEQYF. The CDR3, as DNA: TGTGCCAGCAGCCCCGGGACAGCCCGATACTCCTACGAGCAGTACTTC.

This clonotype occurred a few times. This rearrangement joins TRBV7-2 to TRBJ2-7; D gene uncertain. The ends were cut back, 5 bases at V and 4 bases at J, with 9 bases in the middle. Germline V gene data show CDR1 as SGHTA and CDR2 as FQGNSA. The CDR3 extends over 12 amino acids. CDR3 in amino acids: CASSTQTYEQYF. For the CDR3, the DNA is TGTGCCAGCAGCACTCAGACGTACGAGCAGTACTTC.

This clonotype was seen once. The chain couples TRBV3-1 to TRBJ2-2; either TRBD1 or TRBD2 may supply D (5 bases each). The CDR3 is 14 amino acids. The germline CDR1 and CDR2 sequences are LGHDT and YNNKEL (reference sequence). Trimming took off 4 bases at V and 7 bases at J, with 13 bases between the two ends. The CDR3 loop is CASSRLGAGGELFF. The CDR3, as DNA: TGTGCCAGCAGCCGCCTCGGGGCGGGCGGGGAGCTGTTTTTT.

This clonotype has just a few counts. The chain is built from TRBV27 and TRBJ2-1, with 9 bases aligning to TRBD2. Looked up from germline, CDR1 is MNHEY and CDR2 is SMNVEV (reference sequence). The ends lost 0 bases at V and 3 bases at J; junction bases unmatched: 0. The CDR3 totals 15 residues. CDR3 DNA: TGTGCCAGCAGTTTATCGACTAGCGGCTACAATGAGCAGTTCTTC. Residues: CASSLSTSGYNEQFF.

This clonotype was observed a few times. V usage is TRBV29-1 and J usage is TRBJ1-2; a weak D match, TRBD1 (6 bases). CDR1 is SQVTM and CDR2 is ANQGSEA in the germline V gene. Trimming pared 7 bases from V and 1 base from J, leaving 16 bases between. The CDR3 totals 14 residues. CDR3 nucleotides: TGCAGCGGATCGACAGGCTCGGATAACTATGGCTACACCTTC. Its translation is CSGSTGSDNYGYTF.

The chain employs TRBV10-3 and TRBJ2-5, with 9 nucleotides matching TRBD1. This CDR3 spans 15 amino acids. Germline V gene lookup returns CDR1 ENHRY and CDR2 SYGVKD. Trimming at V came to 0 bases and at J to 8 bases, leaving 7 bases not matched to a gene. CDR3: CAISESVDRGSTQYF. The CDR3, as DNA: TGTGCCATCAGTGAGTCGGTAGACAGGGGGTCAACCCAGTACTTC.